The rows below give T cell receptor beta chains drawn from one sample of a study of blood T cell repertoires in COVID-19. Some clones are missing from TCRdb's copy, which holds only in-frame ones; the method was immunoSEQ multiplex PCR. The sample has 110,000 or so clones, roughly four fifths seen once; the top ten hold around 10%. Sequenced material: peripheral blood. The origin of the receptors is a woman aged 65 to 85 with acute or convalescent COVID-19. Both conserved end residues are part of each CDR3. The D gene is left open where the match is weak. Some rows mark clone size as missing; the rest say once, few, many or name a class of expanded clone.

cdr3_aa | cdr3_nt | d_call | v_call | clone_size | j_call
CAWTLTGGNYGYTF | TGTGCCTGGACGTTGACAGGGGGTAACTATGGCTACACCTTC | TRBD1 | TRBV30 | NA | TRBJ1-2
CASSQEDSTGAAF | TGTGCCAGCAGCCAGGAAGACTCGACAGGTGCTGCCTTC | NA | TRBV14 | NA | TRBJ1-2
CASSYSGGSQPQHF | TGTGCCAGCAGTTACTCGGGGGGGAGTCAGCCCCAGCATTTT | NA | TRBV6-5 | NA | TRBJ1-5
CASSVGPRGGNTEAFF | TGTGCCAGCAGCGTGGGCCCGCGGGGCGGTAACACTGAAGCTTTCTTT | NA | TRBV9 | NA | TRBJ1-1
CASSQTGATDTQYF | TGTGCCAGCAGCCAAACTGGGGCAACAGATACGCAGTATTTT | NA | TRBV3-1/TRBV3-2 | NA | TRBJ2-3
CASSSTRTSQYEQYF | TGTGCCAGCAGCTCTACCAGGACTAGCCAATACGAGCAGTACTTC | TRBD2 | TRBV7-9 | few | TRBJ2-7
CASSLSGTGRSPLHF | TGTGCCAGCAGCTTATCCGGGACAGGGAGATCACCCCTCCACTTT | TRBD1 | TRBV7-3 | once | TRBJ1-6
CASSGGQSSGDTQYF | TGTGCCAGCAGCGGCGGACAGTCCTCGGGAGATACGCAGTATTTT | NA | TRBV9 | NA | TRBJ2-3
CASSPLMGGPRDEQFF | TGTGCCAGCAGCCCGTTGATGGGAGGGCCTCGGGATGAGCAGTTCTTC | TRBD2 | TRBV5-6 | NA | TRBJ2-1
CASKSVGTTIPPLYNSPLHF | TGTGCCAGTAAATCTGTGGGGACAACCATCCCTCCCCTCTATAATTCACCCCTCCACTTT | NA | TRBV21-1 | NA | TRBJ1-6
CAWTGQGWEKLFF | TGTGCCTGGACCGGACAGGGATGGGAAAAACTGTTTTTT | TRBD1 | TRBV30 | NA | TRBJ1-4
CASSPVGGVYGYTF | TGTGCCAGCAGCCCAGTAGGAGGGGTCTATGGCTACACCTTC | NA | TRBV3-1/TRBV3-2 | NA | TRBJ1-2
CASSPGGYSRELFF | TGTGCCAGCAGCCCAGGGGGCTACAGCAGGGAGCTGTTTTTT | TRBD1 | TRBV11-2 | NA | TRBJ2-2
CASSILGLAGTEQYF | TGTGCCAGTAGTATCCTCGGACTAGCGGGAACCGAGCAGTACTTC | TRBD2 | TRBV19 | NA | TRBJ2-7
CASSQDHGTGGWGTEAFF | TGCGCCAGCAGCCAAGATCACGGGACAGGGGGCTGGGGCACTGAAGCTTTCTTT | TRBD1 | TRBV4-3 | NA | TRBJ1-1
CASSQEGFEEYEQYF | TGTGCCAGCAGCCAAGAGGGTTTCGAGGAGTACGAGCAGTACTTC | NA | TRBV4-2 | NA | TRBJ2-7
CASSAGTSGRAIYNEQFF | TGTGCCAGCAGCGCCGGGACTAGCGGGAGGGCCATCTACAATGAGCAGTTCTTC | TRBD2 | TRBV5-5 | NA | TRBJ2-1
CSVVAAQETQYF | TGCAGCGTTGTGGCGGCCCAAGAGACCCAGTACTTC | NA | TRBV29-1 | once | TRBJ2-5
CASSQGTGKNTGELFF | TGCGCCAGCAGCCAAGGGACAGGCAAGAACACCGGGGAGCTGTTTTTT | TRBD1 | TRBV4-3 | NA | TRBJ2-2
CASRAGGTDTQYF | TGTGCCAGCAGAGCGGGAGGGACAGATACGCAGTATTTT | TRBD2 | TRBV2 | NA | TRBJ2-3
CASSLGTGGETQYF | TGTGCCAGCAGCTTGGGGACAGGGGGAGAGACCCAGTACTTC | TRBD1 | TRBV5-4 | NA | TRBJ2-5
CASSLVPGVNTGELFF | TGTGCCAGCAGCTTAGTTCCGGGGGTTAACACCGGGGAGCTGTTTTTT | NA | TRBV11-3 | once | TRBJ2-2
CASSTGRPGEETQYF | TGTGCCAGCAGCACCGGGAGACCGGGAGAAGAGACCCAGTACTTC | NA | TRBV7-2 | NA | TRBJ2-5
CASSVEVGGSGNTIYF | TGTGCCAGCAGCGTAGAGGTCGGGGGTTCTGGAAACACCATATATTTT | NA | TRBV9 | NA | TRBJ1-3
CAWSTGAGANVLTF | TGTGCCTGGAGTACGGGGGCTGGGGCCAACGTCCTGACTTTC | NA | TRBV30 | NA | TRBJ2-6
CASSSDGGSPLHF | TGTGCCAGCAGCTCGGACGGGGGTTCACCCCTCCACTTT | NA | TRBV2 | NA | TRBJ1-6